Detailed here is one T cell receptor beta chain. Its specificity is unknown. The data were obtained in a study of cytomegalovirus exposure and HLA in healthy donors. Study-wide results and caveats: With later analysis, a missense DCLRE1C variant became linked to TCR beta V- and J-gene trimming. Researchers reportedly found TCR beta sequences accurately predicted most subjects' HLA-A and HLA-B alleles.

This PCR relied on a set of 60 Vbeta primers and 13 Jbeta primers. TCRdb's table, derived via immunoSEQ multiplex PCR, lists solely in-frame clones and lacks some. The sample lists roughly 140,000 clones, 60% to 70% occurring once. CDR3 size: 16 residues. CDR1 is MNHNY, CDR2 SVGAGI, per germline (reference sequence). The chain couples TRBV6-6 to TRBJ1-3; D possibly corresponds to TRBD2 (6 bases). The end of the DNA is better explained by TRBJ2-2, so the J call may be wrong. This clonotype was obtained from a woman aged 60 to 75 in good health and CMV-seropositive. The sample was PBMCs. The CDR3 nucleotides are TGTGCCAGCAGCACATCGACTAGTTCGGGCACCGGGGAGCTGTTTTTT. Its translation: CASSTSTSSGTGELFF.